The clone carrying this T cell receptor (beta chain) was counted between two and nine times. PCR was performed a second time for roughly 7 to 11 cycles using a sample-barcoded 5' primer and a J-beta primer mix. One entry per CDR3 protein, called by TCRdb with MiXCR from the 5' RACE reads. The table has approximately 760,000 distinct CDR3 sequences, around 25% seen once. The entry originates in a study of blood T cells in healthy people across ages. The V end lost 2 bases, the J end lost 2 bases, and 11 bases lay between the germline ends. The CDR3 runs to 15 residues. Separately, the same data were catalogued under a study of T cells of mothers and their children.

What was sequenced was blood. The clonotype comes from a boy between 10 and 17 years old in good health. The chain has TRBV12-3 or TRBV12-4 and TRBJ2-3; D perhaps matches TRBD2 (6 bases). CDR3 nucleotide sequence: TGTGCCAGCAGTTTATCTGGGAGGTTCACAGATACGCAGTATTTT. Translated: CASSLSGRFTDTQYF.